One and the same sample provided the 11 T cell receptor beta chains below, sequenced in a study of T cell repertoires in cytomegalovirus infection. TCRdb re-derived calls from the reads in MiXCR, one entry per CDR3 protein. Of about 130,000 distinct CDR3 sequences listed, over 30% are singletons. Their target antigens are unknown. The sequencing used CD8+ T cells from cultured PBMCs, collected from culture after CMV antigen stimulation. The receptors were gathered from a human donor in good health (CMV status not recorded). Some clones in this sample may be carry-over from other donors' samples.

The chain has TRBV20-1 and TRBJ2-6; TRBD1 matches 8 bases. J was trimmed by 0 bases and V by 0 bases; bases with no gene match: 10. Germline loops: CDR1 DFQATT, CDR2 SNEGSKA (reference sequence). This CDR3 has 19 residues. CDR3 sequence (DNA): TGCAGTGCTAGAGATCAGAGGACAGGGAGTATCTCTGGGGCCAACGTCCTGACTTTC. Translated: CSARDQRTGSISGANVLTF.

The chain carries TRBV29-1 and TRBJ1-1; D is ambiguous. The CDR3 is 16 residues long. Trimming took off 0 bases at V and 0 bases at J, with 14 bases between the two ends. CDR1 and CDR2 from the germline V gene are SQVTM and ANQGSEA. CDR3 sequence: CSVEDLGSGVNTEAFF. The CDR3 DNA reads TGCAGCGTTGAAGATCTCGGGTCCGGGGTGAACACTGAAGCTTTCTTT.

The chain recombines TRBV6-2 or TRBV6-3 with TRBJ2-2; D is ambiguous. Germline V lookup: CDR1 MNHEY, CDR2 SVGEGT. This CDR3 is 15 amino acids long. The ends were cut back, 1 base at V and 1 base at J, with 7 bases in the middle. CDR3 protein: CASSYLRQNTGELFF. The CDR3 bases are TGTGCCAGCAGTTACTTGCGGCAGAACACCGGGGAGCTGTTTTTT.

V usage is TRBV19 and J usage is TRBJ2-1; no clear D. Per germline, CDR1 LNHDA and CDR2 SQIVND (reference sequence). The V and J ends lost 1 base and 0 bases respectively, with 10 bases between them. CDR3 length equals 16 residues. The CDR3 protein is CASSIAVLSSYNEQFF. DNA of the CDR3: TGTGCCAGTAGTATAGCGGTCCTAAGCTCCTACAATGAGCAGTTCTTC.

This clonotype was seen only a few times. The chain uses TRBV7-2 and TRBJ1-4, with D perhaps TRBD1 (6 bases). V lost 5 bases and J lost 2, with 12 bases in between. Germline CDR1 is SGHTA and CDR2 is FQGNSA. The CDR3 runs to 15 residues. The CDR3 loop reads CASSLIGGTNEKLFF. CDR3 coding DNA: TGTGCCAGCAGCCTTATAGGGGGTACTAATGAAAAACTGTTTTTT.

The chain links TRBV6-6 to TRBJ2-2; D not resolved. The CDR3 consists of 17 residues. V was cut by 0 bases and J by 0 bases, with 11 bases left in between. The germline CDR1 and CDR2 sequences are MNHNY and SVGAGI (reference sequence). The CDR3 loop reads CASSYSSSYANTGELFF. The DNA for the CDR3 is TGTGCCAGCAGTTACTCGAGCAGTTACGCGAACACCGGGGAGCTGTTTTTT.

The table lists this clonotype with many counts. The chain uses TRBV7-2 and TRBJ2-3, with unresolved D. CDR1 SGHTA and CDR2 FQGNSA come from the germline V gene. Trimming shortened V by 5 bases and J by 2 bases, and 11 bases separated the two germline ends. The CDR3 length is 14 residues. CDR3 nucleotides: TGTGCCAGCAGCGCCGTTTGGAACACAGATACGCAGTATTTT. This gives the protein CASSAVWNTDTQYF.

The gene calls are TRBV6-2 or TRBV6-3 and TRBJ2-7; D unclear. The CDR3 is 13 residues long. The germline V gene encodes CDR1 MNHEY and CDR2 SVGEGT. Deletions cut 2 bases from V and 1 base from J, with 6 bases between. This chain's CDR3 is CASSYADSYEQYF. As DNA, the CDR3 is TGTGCCAGCAGTTACGCGGATTCCTACGAGCAGTACTTC.

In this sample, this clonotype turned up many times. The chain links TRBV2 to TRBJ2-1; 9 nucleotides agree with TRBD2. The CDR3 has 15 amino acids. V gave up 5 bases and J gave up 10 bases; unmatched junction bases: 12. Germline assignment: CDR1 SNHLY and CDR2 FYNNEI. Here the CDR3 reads CASSSLASGVREQFF. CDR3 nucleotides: TGTGCCAGCAGTTCTTTGGCTAGCGGGGTAAGGGAGCAGTTCTTC.

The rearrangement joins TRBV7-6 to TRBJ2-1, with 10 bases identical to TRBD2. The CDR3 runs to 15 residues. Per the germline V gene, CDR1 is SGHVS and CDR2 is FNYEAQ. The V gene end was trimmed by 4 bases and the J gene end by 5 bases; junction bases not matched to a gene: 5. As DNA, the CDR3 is TGTGCCAGCAGCTATCTAGCGGGGGACGACAATGAGCAGTTCTTC. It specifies CASSYLAGDDNEQFF.

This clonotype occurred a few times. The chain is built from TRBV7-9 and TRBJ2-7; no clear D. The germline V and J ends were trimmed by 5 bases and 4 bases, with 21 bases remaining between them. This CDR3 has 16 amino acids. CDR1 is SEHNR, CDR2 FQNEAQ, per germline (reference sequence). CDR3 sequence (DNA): TGTGCCAGCAGCGCTGGTGTCACAGATAACGGTTACGAGCAGTACTTC. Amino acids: CASSAGVTDNGYEQYF. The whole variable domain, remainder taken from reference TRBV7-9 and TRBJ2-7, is DTGVSQNPRHKITKRGQNVTFRCDPISEHNRLYWYRQTLGQGPEFLTYFQNEAQLEKSRLLSDRFSAERPKGSFSTLEIQRTEQGDSAMYLCASSAGVTDNGYEQYFGPGTRLTVT.